A selection of T cell receptor beta chains follows, all from one sample in a study of blood T cell repertoires in COVID-19. Clones were sequenced by immunoSEQ multiplex PCR, and TCRdb holds only the in-frame ones, with some missing. The data hold 70,000 to 100,000 clones, with 88% observed a single time. Sequencing was carried out using peripheral blood. The origin of the receptors is a woman aged 80 or older with active COVID-19. Each CDR3 is given with its conserved first and last residue. A D gene is named only where the DNA matches it firmly. Size is stated for part of the rows, as once, few or many counts, or as a class when the clone is expanded.

TRBV2	NA	TRBJ1-1	NA	11	TGTGCCAGCGGAGAGAGGGCAGAAGCTTTCTTT	CASGERAEAFF
TRBV28	NA	TRBJ1-1	NA	17	TGTGCCAGCAGTTTATACGGTAGGGAGGGGAAAAGCACTGAAGCTTTCTTT	CASSLYGREGKSTEAFF
TRBV7-8	NA	TRBJ2-7	TRBD2	17	TGTGCCAGCAGCCCCTTAGTGCGGGCTAGCGGCTCCTACGAGCAGTACTTC	CASSPLVRASGSYEQYF
TRBV28	NA	TRBJ1-2	NA	14	TGTGCCAGCAGTTTAGGGGGGGGCATCTATGGCTACACCTTC	CASSLGGGIYGYTF
TRBV6-5	NA	TRBJ1-2	TRBD1	15	TGTGCCAGCAGTTCTCCTGAGACAGGGTCCTATGGCTACACCTTC	CASSSPETGSYGYTF
TRBV27	NA	TRBJ2-2	NA	14	TGTGCCAGCAGTTTAGGGCAAGGCACCGGGGAGCTGTTTTTT	CASSLGQGTGELFF
TRBV19	NA	TRBJ2-4	NA	12	TGTGCCAGTAGTACAGTCCCAAACATTCAGTACTTC	CASSTVPNIQYF
TRBV5-5	NA	TRBJ2-7	TRBD2	15	TGTGCCAGCAGCCCTGGGGGACTAGCGTACGACGAGCAGTACTTC	CASSPGGLAYDEQYF
TRBV11-2	NA	TRBJ1-5	NA	13	TGTGCCAGCAGCTTACAGGGTAATCAGCCCCAGCATTTT	CASSLQGNQPQHF
TRBV10-3	NA	TRBJ1-1	NA	15	TGTGCCATCAGTGAGTCGTTGACAGAGAACACTGAAGCTTTCTTT	CAISESLTENTEAFF
TRBV21-1	NA	TRBJ1-4	NA	17	TGTGCCAGCCAAGATGACCACAGTGCCTCCTATAATGAAAAACTGTTTTTT	CASQDDHSASYNEKLFF
TRBV6-2/TRBV6-3	few	TRBJ2-1	TRBD1	14	TGTGCCAGCAGTGGACAGGGCGCCTACAATGAGCAGTTCTTC	CASSGQGAYNEQFF
TRBV3-1/TRBV3-2	NA	TRBJ1-2	NA	15	TGTGCCAGCAGCCCCCGACGGGACACCATAACTGGCTACACCTTC	CASSPRRDTITGYTF
TRBV6-6	NA	TRBJ1-2	NA	13	TGTGCCAGCAGTTACGACCGGGGGGGCGGCTACACCTTC	CASSYDRGGGYTF
TRBV19	NA	TRBJ1-1	TRBD1	15	TGTGCCAGTAGTAAAAACAGGGGGCTTGGCACTGAAGCTTTCTTT	CASSKNRGLGTEAFF
TRBV29-1	NA	TRBJ2-1	TRBD2	14	TGCAGCGTTGAGGGGACTAGCAGATACAATGAGCAGTTCTTC	CSVEGTSRYNEQFF
TRBV6-5	NA	TRBJ2-1	NA	15	TGTGCCAGCACCGCCCAGGGCTACCTAGAAACGGAGCAGTTCTTC	CASTAQGYLETEQFF
TRBV5-1	NA	TRBJ2-5	TRBD1	17	TGCGCCAGCAGCTCGAGGGGGCAACAAACTTTTCAAGAGACCCAGTACTTC	CASSSRGQQTFQETQYF
TRBV24-1	NA	TRBJ1-2	TRBD1	13	TGTGCCACCAGCGCCGGGACAGCCTATGGCTACACCTTC	CATSAGTAYGYTF
TRBV4-1	NA	TRBJ2-7	NA	15	TGCGCCAGCAGCTTTACTATCTTAACGGGATACGAGCAGTACTTC	CASSFTILTGYEQYF
TRBV5-8	NA	TRBJ2-2	NA	12	TGTGCCAGCAGCGGAGGGTTGCGGGAGCTGTTTTTT	CASSGGLRELFF
TRBV5-6	NA	TRBJ2-4	NA	15	TGTGCCAGCAGCTCCAGGCTCCTGGTCAAAAACATTCAGTACTTC	CASSSRLLVKNIQYF
TRBV5-6	once	TRBJ2-1	TRBD2	16	TGTGCCAGCAGCACCTGGACTAGCGGGCTGTACAATGAGCAGTTCTTC	CASSTWTSGLYNEQFF
TRBV24-1	NA	TRBJ1-2	TRBD1	15	TGTGCCACGGGCCGGGGGTCAGGGGGCACCTATGGCTACACCTTC	CATGRGSGGTYGYTF
TRBV2	NA	TRBJ2-5	TRBD2	14	TGTGCCAGCCTCGAGACTAGCGGTAAAGAGACCCAGTACTTC	CASLETSGKETQYF
TRBV9	NA	TRBJ2-5	NA	17	TGTGCCAGCAGCGTAGGGGTGGTGGCAGGGCCCCAAGAGACCCAGTACTTC	CASSVGVVAGPQETQYF
TRBV12-3/TRBV12-4	few	TRBJ2-5	NA	13	TGTGCCAGCAGTTTATTATTCCAAGAGACCCAGTACTTC	CASSLLFQETQYF
TRBV5-6	NA	TRBJ2-7	NA	14	TGTGCCAGCAGCTTGGCGGGAATCATCTACGAGCAGTACTTC	CASSLAGIIYEQYF
TRBV7-9	few	TRBJ1-6	TRBD1	15	TGTGCCACCACAAGACGAGGACAGGCTAATTCACCCCTCCACTTT	CATTRRGQANSPLHF
TRBV4-1	NA	TRBJ2-3	TRBD2	18	TGCGCCAGCAGCCAAGATCGAACTAGCGGGGACCTATTAGATACGCAGTATTTT	CASSQDRTSGDLLDTQYF
TRBV4-3	NA	TRBJ2-3	TRBD2	17	TGCGCCAGCAGCCAAGAAAGAGGGACTAGCGGGAGAAATACGCAGTATTTT	CASSQERGTSGRNTQYF
TRBV4-1	NA	TRBJ1-2	TRBD1	14	TGCGCCAGCAGCCAAGGGACAGGGACCTATGGCTACACCTTC	CASSQGTGTYGYTF
TRBV29-1	NA	TRBJ2-4	NA	17	TGCAGCGTTGAAGATCGTAAACTTTCCCTAGCCAAAAACATTCAGTACTTC	CSVEDRKLSLAKNIQYF
TRBV5-4	NA	TRBJ2-5	TRBD2	15	TGTGCCAGCAGCTCGGCCGGGAGGGCCAGGGAGACCCAGTACTTC	CASSSAGRARETQYF
TRBV18	NA	TRBJ2-1	TRBD1	14	TGTGCCAGCTCACCCGGGACAGGGGGCAGTGAGCAGTTCTTC	CASSPGTGGSEQFF
TRBV11-3	NA	TRBJ2-7	TRBD2	14	TGTGCCAGCAGAGCCGGGACTAGTGCCTACGAGCAGTACTTC	CASRAGTSAYEQYF
TRBV9	NA	TRBJ2-1	NA	17	TGTGCCAGCAGCGCCACCACAGGATTGAGCTCCTACAATGAGCAGTTCTTC	CASSATTGLSSYNEQFF
TRBV6-2/TRBV6-3	NA	TRBJ1-2	NA	14	TGTGCCAGCAGTTACTCCACAGGGAACAATGGCTACACCTTC	CASSYSTGNNGYTF
TRBV4-1	NA	TRBJ1-2	NA	15	TGCGCCAGCAGCCCCCGCGCAGGAACTAACTATGGCTACACCTTC	CASSPRAGTNYGYTF
TRBV4-3	NA	TRBJ1-2	NA	15	TGCGCCAGCAGCCAAGGACAAACTGACAACTATGGCTACACCTTC	CASSQGQTDNYGYTF
TRBV5-1	once	TRBJ2-1	NA	15	TGCGCCAGCAGCTTGGAGGACAGTTCCTACAATGAGCAGTTCTTC	CASSLEDSSYNEQFF
TRBV9	NA	TRBJ2-3	TRBD2	16	TGTGCCAGCAGCGTAGGGGAGGGAGCCCGAACAGATACGCAGTATTTT	CASSVGEGARTDTQYF
TRBV7-3	NA	TRBJ2-1	TRBD2	15	TGTGCCAGCAGCTTAGGGCTAGCGGGAAGCAATGAGCAGTTCTTC	CASSLGLAGSNEQFF
TRBV11-2	NA	TRBJ2-7	TRBD2	15	TGTGCCAGCAGCCCAACTAGCGGGGCGTCCTACGAGCAGTACTTC	CASSPTSGASYEQYF
TRBV4-1	NA	TRBJ1-6	NA	16	TGCGCCAGCAGCCCATCACAGGGAACCTATAATTCACCCCTCCACTTT	CASSPSQGTYNSPLHF
TRBV28	NA	TRBJ1-1	NA	14	TGTGCCAACCAACCACAGGGAATGGGCGCTGAAGCTTTCTTT	CANQPQGMGAEAFF
TRBV5-1	NA	TRBJ2-3	NA	15	TGCGCCAGCAGCTTGTGGGGGGGCGAAACAGATACGCAGTATTTT	CASSLWGGETDTQYF
TRBV6-4	NA	TRBJ1-5	TRBD1	14	TGTGCCAGCAGTCCCGACAGGGGCAATCAGCCCCAGCATTTT	CASSPDRGNQPQHF
TRBV7-2	NA	TRBJ2-3	TRBD2	15	TGTGCCAGCAGCTTAGTCGCGGGAGTCGCAGATACGCAGTATTTT	CASSLVAGVADTQYF